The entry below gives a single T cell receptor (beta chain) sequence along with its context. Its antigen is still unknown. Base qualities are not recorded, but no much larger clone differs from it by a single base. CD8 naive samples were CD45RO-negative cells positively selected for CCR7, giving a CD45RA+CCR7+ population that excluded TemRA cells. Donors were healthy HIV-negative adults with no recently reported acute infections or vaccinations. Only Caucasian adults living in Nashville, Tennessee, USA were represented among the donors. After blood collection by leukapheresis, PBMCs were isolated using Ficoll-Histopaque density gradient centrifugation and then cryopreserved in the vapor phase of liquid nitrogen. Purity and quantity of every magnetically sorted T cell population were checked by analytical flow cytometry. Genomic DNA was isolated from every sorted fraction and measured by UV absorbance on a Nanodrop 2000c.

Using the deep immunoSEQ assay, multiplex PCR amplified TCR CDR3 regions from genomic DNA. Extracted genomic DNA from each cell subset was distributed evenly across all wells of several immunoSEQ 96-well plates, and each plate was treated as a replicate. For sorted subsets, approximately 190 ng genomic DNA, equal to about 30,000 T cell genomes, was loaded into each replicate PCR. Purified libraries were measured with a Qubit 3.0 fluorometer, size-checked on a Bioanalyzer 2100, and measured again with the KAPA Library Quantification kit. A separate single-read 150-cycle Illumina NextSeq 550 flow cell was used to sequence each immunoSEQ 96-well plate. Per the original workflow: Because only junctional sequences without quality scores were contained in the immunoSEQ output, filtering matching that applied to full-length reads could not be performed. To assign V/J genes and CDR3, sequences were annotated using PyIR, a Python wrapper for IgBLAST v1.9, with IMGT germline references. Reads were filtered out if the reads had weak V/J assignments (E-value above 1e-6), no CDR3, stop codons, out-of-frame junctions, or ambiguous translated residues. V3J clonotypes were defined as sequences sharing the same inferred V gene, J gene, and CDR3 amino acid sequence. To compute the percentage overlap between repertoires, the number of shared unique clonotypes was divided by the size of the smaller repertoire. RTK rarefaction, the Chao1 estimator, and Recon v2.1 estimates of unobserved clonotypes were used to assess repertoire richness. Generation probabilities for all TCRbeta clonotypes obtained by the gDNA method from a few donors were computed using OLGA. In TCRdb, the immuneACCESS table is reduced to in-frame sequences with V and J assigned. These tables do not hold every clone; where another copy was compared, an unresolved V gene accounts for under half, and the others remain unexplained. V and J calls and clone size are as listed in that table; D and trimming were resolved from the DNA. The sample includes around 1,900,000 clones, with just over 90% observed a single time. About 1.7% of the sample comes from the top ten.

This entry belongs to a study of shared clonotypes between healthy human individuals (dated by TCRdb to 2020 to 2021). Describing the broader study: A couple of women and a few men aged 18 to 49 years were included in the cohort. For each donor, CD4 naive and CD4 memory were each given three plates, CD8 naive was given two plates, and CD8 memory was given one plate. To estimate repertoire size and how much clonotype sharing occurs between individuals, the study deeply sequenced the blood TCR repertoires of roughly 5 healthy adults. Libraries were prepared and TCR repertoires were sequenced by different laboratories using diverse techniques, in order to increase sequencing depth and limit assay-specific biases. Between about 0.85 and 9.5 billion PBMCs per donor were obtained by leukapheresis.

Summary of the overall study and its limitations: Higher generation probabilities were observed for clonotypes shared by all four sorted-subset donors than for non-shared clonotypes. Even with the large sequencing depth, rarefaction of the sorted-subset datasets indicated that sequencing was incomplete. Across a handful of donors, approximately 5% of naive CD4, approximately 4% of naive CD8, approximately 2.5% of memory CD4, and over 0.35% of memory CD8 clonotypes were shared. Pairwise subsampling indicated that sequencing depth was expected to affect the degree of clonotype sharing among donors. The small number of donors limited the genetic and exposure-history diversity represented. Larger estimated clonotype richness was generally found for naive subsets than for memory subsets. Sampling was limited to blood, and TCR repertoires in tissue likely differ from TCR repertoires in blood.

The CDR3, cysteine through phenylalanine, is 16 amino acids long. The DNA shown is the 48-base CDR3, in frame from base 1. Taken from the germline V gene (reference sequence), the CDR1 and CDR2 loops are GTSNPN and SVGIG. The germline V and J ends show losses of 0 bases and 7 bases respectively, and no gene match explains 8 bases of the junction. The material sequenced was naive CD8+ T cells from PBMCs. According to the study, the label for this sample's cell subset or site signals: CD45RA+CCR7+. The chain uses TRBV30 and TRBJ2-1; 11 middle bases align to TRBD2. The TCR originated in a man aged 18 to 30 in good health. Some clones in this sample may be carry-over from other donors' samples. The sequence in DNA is TGTGCCTGGAGTGTTACAGGGGGACTAGCGGCAAATGAGCAGTTCTTC. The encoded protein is CAWSVTGGLAANEQFF. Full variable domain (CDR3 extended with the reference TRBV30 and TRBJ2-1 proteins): SQTIHQWPATLVQPVGSPLSLECTVEGTSNPNLYWYRQAAGRGLQLLFYSVGIGQISSEVPQNLSASRPQDRQFILSSKKLLLSDSGFYLCAWSVTGGLAANEQFFGPGTRLTVL.